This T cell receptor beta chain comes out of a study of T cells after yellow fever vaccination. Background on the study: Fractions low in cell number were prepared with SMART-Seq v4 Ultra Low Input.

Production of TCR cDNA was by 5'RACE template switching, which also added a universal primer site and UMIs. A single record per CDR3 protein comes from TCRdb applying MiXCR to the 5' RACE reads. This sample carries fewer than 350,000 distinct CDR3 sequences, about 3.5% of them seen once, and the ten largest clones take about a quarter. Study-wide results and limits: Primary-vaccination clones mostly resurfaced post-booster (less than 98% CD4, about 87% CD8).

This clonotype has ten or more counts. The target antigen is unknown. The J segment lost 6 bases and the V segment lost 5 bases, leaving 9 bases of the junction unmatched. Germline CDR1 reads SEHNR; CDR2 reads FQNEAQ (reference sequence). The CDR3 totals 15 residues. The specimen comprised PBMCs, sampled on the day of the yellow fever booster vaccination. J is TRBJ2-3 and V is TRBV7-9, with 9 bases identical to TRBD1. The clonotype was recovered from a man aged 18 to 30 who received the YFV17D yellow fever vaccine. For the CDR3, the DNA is TGTGCCAGCAGCCCCCGGGACAGGGCGGGGGATACGCAGTATTTT. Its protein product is CASSPRDRAGDTQYF.